These 10 T cell receptor beta chains came from one sample sequenced in a study of blood T cell repertoires in COVID-19. Produced via immunoSEQ multiplex PCR; TCRdb's table is partial and in-frame only. This table has some 20,000 clones, 86% appearing once. Sample: peripheral blood. Receptors originate from a human donor with acute or convalescent COVID-19. The donor label of this sample is uncertain.

This chain joins TRBV6-5 and TRBJ2-7; D may be TRBD1 (5 bases). Germline V gene sequence: CDR1 MNHEY, CDR2 SVGAGI. This CDR3 spans 13 amino acids. The V end lost 5 bases, the J end lost 4 bases, and 12 bases lay between the germline ends. CDR3 amino acids: CASSNQQGYEQYF. The DNA of the CDR3 is TGTGCCAGCAGTAACCAGCAGGGTTACGAGCAGTACTTC.

This clone came up once. The rearrangement joins TRBV7-8 to TRBJ1-3; D is ambiguous. Trimming took 4 bases from V and 2 from J, leaving 9 bases between them. The CDR3 length is 14 residues. Per germline, CDR1 SGHVS and CDR2 FQNEAQ. The CDR3, as DNA: TGTGCCAGCAGCTGGCGGGAGACTGGAAACACCATATATTTT. Translated: CASSWRETGNTIYF.

The chain combines TRBV4-1 with TRBJ2-1, with D possibly being TRBD1 (5 bases). Germline CDR1 and CDR2: MGHRA and YSYEKL. The CDR3 has 16 residues. Trimming took 1 base from V and 5 from J, leaving 15 bases between them. The CDR3 protein is CASSQGAGLGDNEQFF. DNA of the CDR3: TGCGCCAGCAGCCAAGGGGCAGGGCTAGGGGACAATGAGCAGTTCTTC.

This clone appeared a few times. The CDR3 region is CASSPGLAEETQYF. Here the CDR3 DNA reads TGTGCCAGCAGCCCGGGACTAGCCGAAGAGACCCAGTACTTC. V usage is TRBV7-9 and J usage is TRBJ2-5, with TRBD2 matching over 9 bases. J was trimmed by 3 bases and V by 5 bases; bases with no gene match: 4. The CDR3 has 14 residues. Germline loops: CDR1 SEHNR, CDR2 FQNEAQ (reference sequence).

The J gene is TRBJ1-2, the V gene TRBV29-1; TRBD1 matches at 7 bases. J gave up 8 bases and V 0 bases, and 15 bases lay outside the gene matches. In germline, CDR1 is SQVTM, CDR2 ANQGSEA. The CDR3 consists of 16 residues. Here the CDR3 reads CSVEDNLKTGVGGYTF. In DNA form, the CDR3 reads TGCAGCGTTGAAGACAACTTAAAAACAGGGGTCGGGGGCTACACCTTC.

The V gene is TRBV6-5, the J gene TRBJ1-5; 7 bases fit TRBD1. Germline assignment: CDR1 MNHEY and CDR2 SVGAGI. The CDR3 extends over 15 amino acids. Trimming removed 5 bases from V and 7 bases from J; junction bases left unmatched: 11. CDR3 DNA: TGTGCCAGCAGTCAGACTGTGGACAGGTCCCAGCCCCAGCATTTT. It codes for CASSQTVDRSQPQHF.

V is TRBV19 and J is TRBJ1-2; TRBD1 matches at 9 bases. Germline CDR1 is LNHDA and CDR2 is SQIVND (reference sequence). This CDR3 spans 14 amino acids. The V segment lost 7 bases and the J segment 5 bases; nucleotides outside the gene matches: 8. The CDR3 loop is CASTIDRGFYGYTF. The CDR3 DNA follows: TGTGCCAGTACCATCGACAGGGGGTTTTATGGCTACACCTTC.

The chain joins TRBV5-1 to TRBJ2-1; 15 bases are shared with TRBD2. V gave up 3 bases and J gave up 4 bases; unmatched junction bases: 5. CDR1 is SGHRS, CDR2 YFSETQ, per germline. The CDR3 is 17 amino acids. The CDR3 here is CASSSGLAGGLYNEQFF. CDR3 coding DNA: TGCGCCAGCAGCTCCGGACTAGCGGGAGGGCTATACAATGAGCAGTTCTTC.

The CDR3 DNA reads as TGTGCCAGCAGAGCCCCGTTGGGGGGGCACGAAAAACTGTTTTTT. Protein: CASRAPLGGHEKLFF. This sequence joins TRBV25-1 and TRBJ1-4; D is possibly TRBD1 (6 bases). Trimming stripped 6 bases from V and 8 bases from J, with 19 bases between. The CDR3 has 15 amino acids. CDR1 is MGHDK, CDR2 SYGVNS, per germline.

The rearrangement uses TRBV6-5 and TRBJ1-5; 7 positions agree with TRBD1. Germline-derived CDR1 and CDR2 are MNHEY and SVGAGI. V lost 5 bases to trimming and J lost 4 bases; unmatched junction nucleotides: 8. The CDR3 length is 15 residues. CDR3 protein: CASSPDRTPNQPQHF. CDR3 DNA: TGTGCCAGCAGTCCGGACAGGACACCTAATCAGCCCCAGCATTTT.